This T cell receptor (beta chain) was observed in a study of CD8 T cells in Susac syndrome. High-throughput TCR beta sequencing covered peripheral CD8+ and CD4+ T cells. TEMRA cells were FACS-enriched, and CD8+ and CD4+ T cells were isolated negatively. RNA in amounts of roughly 0.5 to 1 ug was reverse transcribed with random hexamers. The method of amplification for TCR beta CDR3 was immunoSEQ multiplex PCR, covering 54 Vbeta and 13 Jbeta. TCRdb independently ran MiXCR on the immunoSEQ multiplex PCR reads; one entry per CDR3 protein. In the table there are around 80,000 distinct CDR3 sequences, approximately 95% of which are singletons. The CDR3 is 14 amino acids. The V gene end was trimmed by 7 bases and the J gene end by 3 bases; junction bases not matched to a gene: 4. CDR1 is SGHRS and CDR2 is YFSETQ in the germline V gene.

This sequence joins TRBV5-1 and TRBJ2-5, with 12 bases lining up with TRBD2. Sequencing used CD8+ T cells from PBMCs. The clonotype was recovered from a human donor with Susac syndrome. Written as DNA, the CDR3 is TGCGCCAGCCGCCTAGCGGGGGGGAAAGAGACCCAGTACTTC. Its protein product is CASRLAGGKETQYF.